These T cell receptor beta chains were read from a single sample in a study of blood T cell repertoires in COVID-19. Repertoires were generated with immunoSEQ multiplex PCR, while TCRdb's copy carries only in-frame clones and drops some. The sample consists of roughly 160,000 clones, 87% of them appearing once. The source material was peripheral blood. The receptors come from a woman aged 60-75 years who had recovered from COVID-19. Both conserved end residues are part of each CDR3. D genes are given only for firm matches. Expanded clones get a size class; other rows say once, few or many, or leave the size out.

TRBD2 few TRBJ2-1 TRBV6-4 TGTGCCAGCAGTGATCGCGGGGGGGCCCTTGAGCAGTTCTTC CASSDRGGALEQFF
- - TRBJ1-3 TRBV28 TGTGCCAGCAGTTTATTTGTAGGACTAAGCTCTGGAAACACCATATATTTT CASSLFVGLSSGNTIYF
- many TRBJ1-5 TRBV19 TGTGCCAGTACGACTTATAGCAATCAGCCCCAGCATTTT CASTTYSNQPQHF
- - TRBJ1-6 TRBV10-1 TGCGCCAGCAGTCTCGATAATTCACCCCTCCACTTT CASSLDNSPLHF
- few TRBJ1-1 TRBV14 TGTGCCAGCAGCCAAGATTGGGCCGAAGCTTTCTTT CASSQDWAEAFF
- - TRBJ1-3 TRBV5-8 TGTGCCAGCAGCCGGACTATCACTGGAAACACCATATATTTT CASSRTITGNTIYF
- - TRBJ1-1 TRBV4-1 TGCGCCAGCAGCCAACTAGACAGGATCAACACTGAAGCTTTCTTT CASSQLDRINTEAFF
- - TRBJ2-5 TRBV4-1 TGCGCCAGCAGTCGAAACGATGGGGAGCCGTACCAAGAGACCCAGTACTTC CASSRNDGEPYQETQYF
- - TRBJ1-2 TRBV29-1 TGCAGCGTTGAACGGGGCTATGGCTACACCTTC CSVERGYGYTF
TRBD2 many TRBJ2-2 TRBV7-9 TGTGCCAGCAGCCCGCCAATTAGCGGGGGTGGCACCGGGGAGCTGTTTTTT CASSPPISGGGTGELFF
TRBD1 - TRBJ1-2 TRBV29-1 TGCAGCGCCCGGGACAGGGGCCATAGTGGCTATGGCTACACCTTC CSARDRGHSGYGYTF